The 11 T cell receptor beta chains presented below share a single source sample, sequenced in a study of blood T cells in healthy people across ages. Alongside a J-beta primer mix, a sample-barcoded 5' primer served in a second PCR lasting roughly 7 to 11 cycles. TCRdb passed the 5' RACE reads through MiXCR, listing each CDR3 protein once. The sample comprises over 1.5 million distinct CDR3 sequences, 49% of which are singletons, and around 2.1% rests with the top ten. The sequenced sample was blood. The receptors here all came from a woman aged 40-49 years in good health.

This clonotype came up many times. CDR3 residues: CASSFSGENYEQYF. CDR3 sequence (DNA): TGTGCCAGCAGCTTTAGCGGTGAAAACTACGAGCAGTACTTC. The chain is built from TRBV7-2 and TRBJ2-7, with a possible D match to TRBD2 (6 bases). Between the trimmed V and J ends, which lost 3 bases and 3 bases, there was a span of 12 bases. This CDR3 comprises 14 residues. Per germline, CDR1 SGHTA and CDR2 FQGNSA.

The chain carries TRBV5-6 and TRBJ1-2; D possibly corresponds to TRBD1 (6 bases). Germline CDR1 and CDR2: SGHDT and YYEEEE. This CDR3 has 13 residues. V lost 4 bases and J 4 bases, leaving 11 bases between the germline ends. CDR3 loop: CASSRQDIYGYTF. CDR3 sequence (DNA): TGTGCCAGCAGCCGACAGGACATCTATGGCTACACCTTC.

The chain has TRBV25-1 and TRBJ2-1; 7 bases match TRBD2. Trimming at V came to 4 bases and at J to 8 bases, leaving 8 bases not matched to a gene. Germline V gene sequence: CDR1 MGHDK, CDR2 SYGVNS. The CDR3 has 14 amino acids. The CDR3 coding sequence is TGTGCCAGCAGTGTTAGGGAGGGGTACGATGAGCAGTTCTTC. As protein: CASSVREGYDEQFF.

This chain connects TRBV5-6 to TRBJ2-5; 8 bases align to TRBD2. CDR1 and CDR2 (germline): SGHDT, YYEEEE. V gave up 1 base and J gave up 4 bases; unmatched junction bases: 6. This CDR3 has 15 residues. The CDR3 bases are TGTGCCAGCAGCTTGAAGCGGGGGTGGTCAGAGACCCAGTACTTC. Its translation is CASSLKRGWSETQYF. Based on the CDR3 plus reference TRBV5-6 and TRBJ2-5, the full variable domain is DAGVTQSPTHLIKTRGQQVTLRCSPKSGHDTVSWYQQALGQGPQFIFQYYEEEERQRGNFPDRFSGHQFPNYSSELNVNALLLGDSALYLCASSLKRGWSETQYFGPGTRLLVL.

The chain uses TRBV9 and TRBJ2-1, with 12 bases aligning to TRBD2. CDR1 is SGDLS and CDR2 is YYNGEE in the germline V gene. The CDR3 runs 17 residues. After removal of 3 bases from V and 5 bases from J, the junction contained 9 bases not matched to a gene. CDR3 region: CASSERLAGVRNNEQFF. CDR3 DNA sequence: TGTGCCAGCAGCGAGAGACTAGCGGGGGTGCGCAACAATGAGCAGTTCTTC.

The J gene is TRBJ1-6, the V gene TRBV3-1, with D unresolved. CDR3 length equals 13 residues. Trimming took 3 bases from V and 10 from J, leaving 10 bases between them. The V gene's germline CDR1 is LGHDT and CDR2 YNNKEL (reference sequence). The CDR3 reads CASSHQQQSPLHF. The CDR3 region has the DNA TGTGCCAGCAGCCACCAGCAGCAATCACCCCTCCACTTT.

This clonotype was seen a handful of times. Compared with germline, one end of the junction differs, possibly owing to a read error. This chain links TRBV5-6 with TRBJ1-2; D unclear. Germline V gene sequence: CDR1 SGHDT, CDR2 YYEEEE. The CDR3 totals 12 residues. The CDR3 loop reads CASSLNNNGYTF. Here the CDR3 DNA reads TGTGCCAGCAGCTTGAATAACAATGGCTACACCTTC.

V usage is TRBV5-1 and J usage is TRBJ1-2, with TRBD1 identical over 11 bases. The CDR3 has 16 residues. Germline loops: CDR1 SGHRS, CDR2 YFSETQ. The V gene end was trimmed by 4 bases and the J gene end by 3 bases; junction bases not matched to a gene: 8. Here the CDR3 reads CASSPRTGGIDYGYTF. CDR3 sequence (DNA): TGCGCCAGCAGCCCACGGACAGGGGGCATCGACTATGGCTACACCTTC.

The chain has TRBV7-9 and TRBJ2-1; D is ambiguous. Germline-derived CDR1 and CDR2 are SEHNR and FQNEAQ (reference sequence). The CDR3 is made up of 14 amino acids. The germline V and J ends were trimmed by 3 bases and 9 bases, with 15 bases remaining between them. CDR3 protein: CASSLGMARSEQFF. The CDR3 nucleotides read TGTGCCAGCAGCTTGGGGATGGCCAGGAGTGAGCAGTTCTTC.

The chain is built from TRBV7-2 and TRBJ1-2; possibly TRBD1 for D (6 bases). Germline CDR1 reads SGHTA; CDR2 reads FQGNSA. The CDR3 has 13 residues. V shed 5 bases and J shed 8 bases, with 15 bases lying between them. CDR3 coding DNA: TGTGCCAGCAGCATGAACAGGGAATCCGGCTACACCTTC. Translation: CASSMNRESGYTF.

This clonotype was counted a few times. V and J are TRBV7-9 and TRBJ2-7; 7 bases line up with TRBD1. Germline CDR1 is SEHNR and CDR2 is FQNEAQ (reference sequence). This CDR3 region has 17 residues. Trimming took 4 bases from V and 0 from J; bases not matched to a gene: 12. CDR3: CASSSSVDRAYSYEQYF. The DNA of the CDR3 is TGTGCCAGCAGCTCTTCCGTAGACAGGGCGTACTCCTACGAGCAGTACTTC.